This record covers a single T cell receptor (beta chain). Its antigen is currently not known. No quality values exist for individual bases; no much larger clone is one base distant. This sample is part of a study of cytomegalovirus exposure and HLA in healthy donors (dated by TCRdb to about 2017). Broadly, across the study: According to an earlier analysis of 587 of the donors, 200 million or so T cells yielded 117 million unique TCR beta sequences and around 280 Gb of sequence data. A later analysis re-examined previously published TCR beta repertoires from more than 600 donors and added high-resolution HLA genotyping to investigate patterns of TCR occurrence. In a later genetic analysis, genome-wide SNP genotypes for about three fifths of the roughly 670 donors were used, and that subset was treated as a discovery cohort. Of the roughly 400 genotyped donors, 81% fell in the genetic ancestry cluster associated with self-reported Caucasian donors. All discovery cohort repertoires had been generated using a single sequencing platform. HLA typing included class I and class II loci at four-digit resolution. The study used immunosequencing to profile the T cell repertoires of several hundred subjects and linked those repertoires to cytomegalovirus serostatus. Approximately 330 gigabases of sequencing data and around 80 million unique TCR sequences made up an early release that covered fewer than 650 HLA-typed donors. The study combined high-throughput TCR immunosequencing, statistical association of individual TCRs with disease status, and machine learning to predict cytomegalovirus infection status. Rather than drawing on any new phenotypic data, the later analysis identified candidate immune exposures from TCR beta sequences and the way those sequences occurred across donors. The study was designed to test whether signatures of past pathogen exposure could be identified by cataloging public T cell receptors. Among about 360 genotyped donors of the cohort, an average of 235,054 unique TCR beta nucleotide sequences were sequenced per donor, roughly 18% of them non-productive. Roughly 5 DR-DQ haplotypes were handled as single units for association and clustering, since linkage in the cohort was strong. The number of typed donors differed by locus: about 620-630 for A, B, C, DRB1 and DQB1; 500 to 550 for DQA1; around 610 for DPA1; and about 450 for DPB1. A separate validation cohort of over a hundred different subjects was used in addition to the 666-subject first cohort. An earlier analysis of around 640 of the donors used high-throughput TCR beta sequencing to judge whether each TCR beta V gene segment behaved as functional or pseudogenic. Alongside the repertoire data, information on donor age, sex, ethnicity and CMV serostatus was compiled. Overall results and qualifications from the work: HLA typing was unavailable for some donors at each locus, so association tests used only the typed subset. A later genetic analysis reported fewer N-insertions in productive TCRs among donors in an Asian-associated ancestry cluster than the roughly 620-donor mean. Most CMV-associated TCR beta chains appeared to be HLA-restricted in a later analysis, and the HLA associations seemed to be driven largely by CMV exposure. At a false discovery rate of 0.05, a later analysis linked about 17,000 TCR beta sequences to specific HLA alleles. Presence/absence analyses assumed roughly uniform sequencing depth across donors, an assumption that may not hold. Three of the identified cytomegalovirus-associated TCR beta chains were confirmed in vitro to be specific for cytomegalovirus antigens. Because counts were too low, roughly 18 rarely observed V segments, including chromosome 9 orphons, were left out of the earlier analysis of 500 to 750 of the donors. The only immune exposure information available for the cohort was CMV serostatus. In both the original and validation cohorts, the classifier was reported to diagnose cytomegalovirus status with high specificity and sensitivity. A total of some 180 TCR beta chains were listed by the study as associated with cytomegalovirus. According to a later analysis, TCR association rates differed among HLA loci, with DRB1 alleles showing the most associated TCRs and HLA-C alleles showing the fewest. When HLA alleles, especially DR and DQ, strongly co-occurred, attributing TCR associations to individual alleles was difficult. While some public TCRs were present in many individuals, most TCR sequences turned up only very rarely across donors. A further reported finding was that TCR beta sequences accurately predicted the HLA-A and HLA-B alleles for most subjects in the first cohort. Linkage disequilibrium might explain the correlated functional status among segregating V segments, but an unknown experimental factor could not be ruled out. Because the 87-base-pair reads could not distinguish some IMGT-functional V segments, including TRBV6-2 and TRBV6-3, those segments were excluded. Several of the top co-occurrence clusters appeared to be linked to parvovirus B19, influenza, CMV and Epstein-Barr virus, according to a later analysis. In an earlier analysis of 587 of the donors, most TCR beta V segments were observed in productive rearrangements about 90% or about 30% of the time, broadly matching IMGT annotations. Compared with equally common non-associated chains, HLA-associated TCR beta chains in a later analysis were more clonally expanded and had lower generation probabilities. An association between a missense DCLRE1C variant and V-gene and J-gene trimming of TCR beta chains was found in a later genetic analysis and replicated in an independent cohort. The sequencing pipeline was judged likely to have produced a cluster of highly shared sequence variants as a technical artifact. It was suggested by the authors that the approach could potentially be generalized to other disease states and immunological phenotypes. This cohort had only TCR beta chains sequenced, and the lack of alpha or paired-chain data limited which features could be detected.

Spanning cysteine to phenylalanine, the CDR3 consists of 15 amino acids. The kept DNA is CDR3 alone, 45 bases in frame from the first base. Ends trimmed: V by 2 bases, J by 7 bases; bases unmatched to a gene: 9. The germline V gene gives CDR1 as SGHRS and CDR2 as YFSETQ. The cohort was made up of around 720 healthy bone marrow donors. All cohort members were sampled while nominally healthy, although unrecorded immune exposures were likely present. The donor was CMV seronegative and was included in the group of 352 seronegative cohort members. Each donor provided a peripheral blood sample, and peripheral blood mononuclear cells were used for TCR beta sequencing. The Qiagen DNeasy Blood Extraction Kit was used to extract genomic DNA from the blood cell samples. Library preparation employed the immunoSEQ multiplex PCR assay. A mixture of 60 forward primers for TCR Vbeta segments and 13 reverse primers for TCR Jbeta segments was used in the multiplex PCR. A multiplex PCR assay on genomic DNA amplified the CDR3 region of rearranged TCR beta genes. Amplified TCR beta libraries were sequenced as 87-base-pair reads on the Illumina HiSeq System. In the authors' own workflow: A later analysis tallied around 82 million unique TCR beta chains across the 650 to 750 repertoires, and around 10 million of those chains were shared by two or more donors. A nearest-neighbor algorithm error-corrected the raw reads and collapsed the reads into unique sequences, merging closely related sequences to remove PCR and sequencing errors. V, D and J gene segments were assigned by aligning CDR3 sequences to IMGT reference sequences. For a sequence to be retained, at least a six-nucleotide match to both a V gene segment and a J gene segment was required. Rearrangements were called productive when the CDR3 lacked stop codons and stayed in frame with V and J; all others were non-productive. Following IMGT convention, CDR3 was defined as the stretch from the second conserved V-encoded cysteine up to the conserved J-encoded phenylalanine. In an earlier analysis of around 570 of the donors, sequences lacking an unambiguous match to a single V gene segment were excluded. An earlier analysis of fewer than 650 of the donors classified V segments as functional when productive rearrangements were above 56.7% and as segregating when the standard deviation between donors was above 5%. A statistical classification framework was developed to diagnose cytomegalovirus status using the catalog of TCR beta chain sequences. A later analysis assigned V and J genes by comparing TCR nucleotide sequences with IMGT/GENE-DB human TR gene sequences. The TCRdist pipeline was used in a later analysis to assign CDR3 sequences and most-parsimonious VDJ recombination scenarios. In a later analysis, each TCR beta chain was defined by its CDR3 amino acid sequence together with its V-gene family, and reads without a unique V-gene family were excluded. A later analysis removed 450 to 600 highly shared, low-generation-probability nucleotide sequences to deal with suspected cross-contamination and a sequencing artifact. In a later analysis, a clonal expansion index was calculated for each public chain from normalized within-repertoire ranks of inferred template counts. In a later analysis, generation probabilities were computed using a VDJ recombination model fitted to out-of-frame rearrangements, and the results were checked against IGoR. A later analysis scored TCR-TCR, TCR-HLA and TCR-CMV co-occurrence with hypergeometric tests, applying a repertoire-size bias correction to TCR pairs. To estimate false discovery rates, a later analysis permuted the HLA or CMV assignments 20 times. In a later analysis, co-occurring TCRs were grouped with DBSCAN, and TCRdist sequence similarity was added when clustering was performed within HLA-allele-positive subsets. Repertoires with fewer than 30,000 or more than 120,000 public chains, plus five repertoires with anomalous nucleotide sharing, were excluded from co-occurrence clustering. This immuneACCESS table, as held by TCRdb, lists in-frame sequences with V and J called but not all clones. Of the missing ones, under half trace to an unresolved V gene in checked studies; the others have no known cause. The V and J calls and clone size were taken over from that table, and D and trimming were inferred from the DNA. For this sample there are 65,000 to 85,000 clones; approximately 84% appear just once. The ten largest account for 2.4% of the sample.

The chain is encoded by TRBV5-1 joined to TRBJ2-1, and 7 junctional nucleotides match TRBD1. This clonotype originated in a woman between 50 and 59 years old in good health and CMV-seronegative. Sequencing was performed on PBMCs. The CDR3 sequence is CASSFARQGRNEQFF. At the DNA level, the sequence is TGCGCCAGCAGCTTCGCCCGACAGGGAAGAAATGAGCAGTTCTTC. The variable domain in full, with residues beyond the CDR3 obtained from the reference TRBV5-1 and TRBJ2-1 genes, is KAGVTQTPRYLIKTRGQQVTLSCSPISGHRSVSWYQQTPGQGLQFLFEYFSETQRNKGNFPGRFSGRQFSNSRSEMNVSTLELGDSALYLCASSFARQGRNEQFFGPGTRLTVL.